This note documents a single T cell receptor (beta chain) sequence. This sample is drawn from a study of graft-versus-host responses after intestinal transplantation. Study information: Recipients uniformly received anti-thymocyte globulin induction, followed by tacrolimus and steroids for approximately 3 years.

Between the trimmed V and J ends, which lost 7 bases and 8 bases, there was a span of 12 bases. This CDR3 has 12 amino acids. The germline CDR1 and CDR2 sequences are LNHDA and SQIVND (reference sequence). Here immunoSEQ multiplex PCR was the method, and the copy in TCRdb shows in-frame clones only, minus some. Of approximately 9,000 clones listed, 30% were seen once; the top ten hold about 3.5%. Sequencing used alloreactive CD4+ T cells from a mixed lymphocyte reaction culture, obtained before intestinal transplant. Subset noted: CFSE-low proliferating T cells sorted from roughly six-day pre-transplant mixed lymphocyte reaction (GvH or HvG direction). This clonotype was obtained from a human patient who received an intestinal transplant. The V call is TRBV19, the J call TRBJ2-1, with D possibly being TRBD2 (6 bases). CDR3 sequence (DNA): TGTGCCAGTACTGAGGGAGGAGATGAGCAGTTCTTC. Amino acids: CASTEGGDEQFF.